The clone carrying this T cell receptor beta chain was observed a handful of times. Its antigen is not identified. The data belong to a study of blood T cells in healthy people across ages. Overall study results and limits: The long-lived group displayed more naive CD4+ cells, plus higher diversity, than the aged donors did.

The length of the CDR3 is 16 residues. Per germline, CDR1 LGHDT and CDR2 YNNKEL (reference sequence). Peripheral blood from each donor was collected in a volume of approximately 9.2 milliliters. Primers used in a second PCR of roughly 6 to 11 cycles were a sample-barcoded 5' primer and a J-beta primer mix. TCRdb re-derived calls from the 5' RACE reads in MiXCR, one entry per CDR3 protein. Of fewer than 2,000,000 distinct CDR3 sequences listed, roughly 30% were seen once; the top ten hold around 11%. The chain links TRBV3-1 to TRBJ2-4; D may be TRBD2 (6 bases). The end of the DNA aligns better with TRBJ2-7, so the J call may be wrong. The origin of this receptor is a woman in her thirties in good health. Sequencing input: blood. CDR3 bases: TGTGCCAGCAGCCCCGATCAAAGCGGGTTACCGGGCGAGCAGTACTTC. It encodes CASSPDQSGLPGEQYF.